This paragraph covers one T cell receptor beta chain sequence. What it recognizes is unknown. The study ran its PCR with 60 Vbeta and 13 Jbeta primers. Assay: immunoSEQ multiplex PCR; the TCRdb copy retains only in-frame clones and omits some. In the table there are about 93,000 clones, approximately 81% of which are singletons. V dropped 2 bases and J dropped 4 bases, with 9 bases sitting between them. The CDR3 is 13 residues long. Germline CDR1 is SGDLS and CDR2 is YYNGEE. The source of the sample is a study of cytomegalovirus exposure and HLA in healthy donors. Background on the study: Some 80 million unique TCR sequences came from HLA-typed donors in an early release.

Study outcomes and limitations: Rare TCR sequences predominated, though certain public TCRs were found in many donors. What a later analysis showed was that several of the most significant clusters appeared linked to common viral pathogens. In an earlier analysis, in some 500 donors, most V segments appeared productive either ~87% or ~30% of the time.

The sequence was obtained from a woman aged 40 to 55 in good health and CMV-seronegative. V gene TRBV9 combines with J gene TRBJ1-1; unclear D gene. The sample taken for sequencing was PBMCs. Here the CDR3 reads CASSVRAGTEAFF. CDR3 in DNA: TGTGCCAGCAGCGTGCGGGCGGGCACTGAAGCTTTCTTT.